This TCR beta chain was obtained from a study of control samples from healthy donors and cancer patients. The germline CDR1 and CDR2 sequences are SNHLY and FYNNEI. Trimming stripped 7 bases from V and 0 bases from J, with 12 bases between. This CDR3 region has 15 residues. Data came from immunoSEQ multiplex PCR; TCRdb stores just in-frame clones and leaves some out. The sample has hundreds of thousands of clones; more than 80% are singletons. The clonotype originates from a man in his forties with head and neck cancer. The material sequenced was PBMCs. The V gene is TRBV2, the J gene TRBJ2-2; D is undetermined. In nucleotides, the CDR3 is TGTGCCAGCAACAACGGGCCAGCGAACACCGGGGAGCTGTTTTTT. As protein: CASNNGPANTGELFF.